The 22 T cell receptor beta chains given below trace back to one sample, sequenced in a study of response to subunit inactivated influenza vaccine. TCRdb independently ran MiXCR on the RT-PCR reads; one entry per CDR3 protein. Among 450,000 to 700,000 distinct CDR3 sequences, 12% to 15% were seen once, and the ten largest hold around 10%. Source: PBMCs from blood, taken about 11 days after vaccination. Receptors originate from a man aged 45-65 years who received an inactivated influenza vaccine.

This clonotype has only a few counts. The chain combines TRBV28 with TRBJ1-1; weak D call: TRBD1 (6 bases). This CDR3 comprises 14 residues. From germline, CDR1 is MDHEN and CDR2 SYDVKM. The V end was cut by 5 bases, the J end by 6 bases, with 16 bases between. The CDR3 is CASSARTGYAEAFF. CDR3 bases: TGTGCCAGCAGTGCCAGAACAGGGTACGCTGAAGCTTTCTTT. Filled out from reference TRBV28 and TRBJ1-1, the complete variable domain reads DVKVTQSSRYLVKRTGEKVFLECVQDMDHENMFWYRQDPGLGLRLIYFSYDVKMKEKGDIPEGYSVSREKKERFSLILESASTNQTSMYLCASSARTGYAEAFFGQGTRLTVV.

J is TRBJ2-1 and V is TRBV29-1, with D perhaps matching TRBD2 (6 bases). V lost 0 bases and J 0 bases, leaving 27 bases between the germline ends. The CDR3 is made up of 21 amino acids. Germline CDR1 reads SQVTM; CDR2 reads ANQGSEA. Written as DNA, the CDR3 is TGCAGCGTTGAAGATATCAGGAGACTAGTCCCTCCCGCTAGCTCCTACAATGAGCAGTTCTTC. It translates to CSVEDIRRLVPPASSYNEQFF.

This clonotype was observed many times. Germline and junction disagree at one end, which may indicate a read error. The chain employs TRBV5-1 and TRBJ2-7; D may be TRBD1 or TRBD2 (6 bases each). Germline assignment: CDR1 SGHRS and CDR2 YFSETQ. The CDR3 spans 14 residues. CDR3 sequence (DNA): TGTGCCAGCAGCTTAGGGGGGACTTCCTACGAGCAGTACTTC. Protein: CASSLGGTSYEQYF.

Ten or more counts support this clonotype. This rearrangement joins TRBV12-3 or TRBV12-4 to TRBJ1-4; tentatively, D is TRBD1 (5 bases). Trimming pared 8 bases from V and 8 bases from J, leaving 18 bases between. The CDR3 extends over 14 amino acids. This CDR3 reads CASSKGQGEEKLFF. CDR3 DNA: TGTGCCAGCTCGAAAGGGCAGGGAGAAGAAAAACTGTTTTTT.

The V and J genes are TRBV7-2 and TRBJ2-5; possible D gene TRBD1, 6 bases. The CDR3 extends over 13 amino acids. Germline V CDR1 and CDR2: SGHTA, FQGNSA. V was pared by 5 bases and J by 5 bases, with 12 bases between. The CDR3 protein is CASSRQARETQYF. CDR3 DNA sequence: TGTGCCAGCAGCCGACAGGCCCGGGAGACCCAGTACTTC.

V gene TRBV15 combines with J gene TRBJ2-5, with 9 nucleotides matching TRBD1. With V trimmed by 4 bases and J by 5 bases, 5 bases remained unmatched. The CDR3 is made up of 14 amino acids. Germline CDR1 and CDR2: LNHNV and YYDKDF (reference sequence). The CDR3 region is CATSIDRGRETQYF. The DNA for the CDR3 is TGTGCCACCAGCATCGACAGGGGGAGGGAGACCCAGTACTTC. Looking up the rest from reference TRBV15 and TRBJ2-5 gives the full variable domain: DAMVIQNPRYQVTQFGKPVTLSCSQTLNHNVMYWYQQKSSQAPKLLFHYYDKDFNNEADTPDNFQSRRPNTSFCFLDIRSPGLGDTAMYLCATSIDRGRETQYFGPGTRLLVL.

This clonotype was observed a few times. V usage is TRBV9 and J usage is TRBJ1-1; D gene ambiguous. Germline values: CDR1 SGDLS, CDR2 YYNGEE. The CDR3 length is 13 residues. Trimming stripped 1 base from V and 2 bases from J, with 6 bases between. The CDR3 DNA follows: TGTGCCAGCAGCGTAATAGGTAACACTGAAGCTTTCTTT. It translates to CASSVIGNTEAFF. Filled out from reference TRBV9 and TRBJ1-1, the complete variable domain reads DSGVTQTPKHLITATGQRVTLRCSPRSGDLSVYWYQQSLDQGLQFLIQYYNGEERAKGNILERFSAQQFPDLHSELNLSSLELGDSALYFCASSVIGNTEAFFGQGTRLTVV.

The CDR3 DNA follows: TGCGCCAGCAGCTTAACTCAGACAGGGTCCTCTGAAGCTTTCTTT. Its protein product is CASSLTQTGSSEAFF. This chain links TRBV5-1 with TRBJ1-1; 7 bases fit TRBD1. The CDR3 sequence is 15 residues long. V shed 2 bases and J 6 bases; nucleotides not matched to a gene: 10. Germline values: CDR1 SGHRS, CDR2 YFSETQ.

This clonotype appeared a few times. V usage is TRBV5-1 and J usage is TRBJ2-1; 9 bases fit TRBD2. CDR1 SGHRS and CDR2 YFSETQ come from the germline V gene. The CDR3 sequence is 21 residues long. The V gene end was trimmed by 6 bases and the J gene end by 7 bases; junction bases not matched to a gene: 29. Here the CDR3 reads CASTASTLSGGRASITNEQFF. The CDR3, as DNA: TGCGCCAGCACCGCTTCAACCCTTTCGGGCGGGAGGGCCTCGATCACGAATGAGCAGTTCTTC.

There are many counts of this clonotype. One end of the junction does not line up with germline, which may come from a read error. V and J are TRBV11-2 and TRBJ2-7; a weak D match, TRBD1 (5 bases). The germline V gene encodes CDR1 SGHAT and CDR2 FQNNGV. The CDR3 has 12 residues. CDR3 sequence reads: CASSLGVYEQYF. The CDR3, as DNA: TGTGCCAGCAGTTTAGGGGTCTACGAGCAGTACTTC.

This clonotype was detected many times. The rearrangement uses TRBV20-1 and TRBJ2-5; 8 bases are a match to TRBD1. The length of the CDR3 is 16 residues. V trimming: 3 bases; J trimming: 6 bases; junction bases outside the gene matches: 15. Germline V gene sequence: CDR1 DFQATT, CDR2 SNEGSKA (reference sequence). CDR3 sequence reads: CSASPSGQGFSKTQYF. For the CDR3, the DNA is TGCAGTGCTAGTCCCTCCGGACAGGGATTTTCGAAGACCCAGTACTTC.

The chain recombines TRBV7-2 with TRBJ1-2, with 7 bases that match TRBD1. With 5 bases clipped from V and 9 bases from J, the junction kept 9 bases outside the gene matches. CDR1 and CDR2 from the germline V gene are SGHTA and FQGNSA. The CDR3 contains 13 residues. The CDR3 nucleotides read TGTGCCAGCAGCCAGGGGCAGGGGGAACGCTACACCTTC. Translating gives CASSQGQGERYTF.

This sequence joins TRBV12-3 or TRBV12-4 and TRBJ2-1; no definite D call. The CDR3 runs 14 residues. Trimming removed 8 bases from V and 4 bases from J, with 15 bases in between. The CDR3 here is CASSQVGKYNEQFF. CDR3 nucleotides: TGTGCCAGCTCCCAGGTGGGAAAATACAATGAGCAGTTCTTC.

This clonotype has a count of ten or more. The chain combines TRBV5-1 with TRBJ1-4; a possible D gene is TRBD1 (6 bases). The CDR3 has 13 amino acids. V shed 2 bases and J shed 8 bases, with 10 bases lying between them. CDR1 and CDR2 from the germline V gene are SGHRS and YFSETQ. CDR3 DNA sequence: TGCGCCAGCAGCTTACAGGGACGAGAAAAACTGTTTTTT. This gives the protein CASSLQGREKLFF. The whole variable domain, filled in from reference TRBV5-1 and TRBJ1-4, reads KAGVTQTPRYLIKTRGQQVTLSCSPISGHRSVSWYQQTPGQGLQFLFEYFSETQRNKGNFPGRFSGRQFSNSRSEMNVSTLELGDSALYLCASSLQGREKLFFGSGTQLSVL.

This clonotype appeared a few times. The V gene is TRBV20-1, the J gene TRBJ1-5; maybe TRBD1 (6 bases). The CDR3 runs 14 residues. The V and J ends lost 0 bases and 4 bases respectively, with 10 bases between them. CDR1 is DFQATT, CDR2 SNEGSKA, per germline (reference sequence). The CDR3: CSAREGAGNQPQHF. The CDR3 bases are TGCAGTGCTAGAGAGGGGGCGGGTAATCAGCCCCAGCATTTT.

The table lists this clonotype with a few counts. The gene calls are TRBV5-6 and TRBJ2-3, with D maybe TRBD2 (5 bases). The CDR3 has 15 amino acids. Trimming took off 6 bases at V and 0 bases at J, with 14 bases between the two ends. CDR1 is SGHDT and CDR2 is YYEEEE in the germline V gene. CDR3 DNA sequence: TGTGCCAGCACCGAGGGCATAATAAGCACAGATACGCAGTATTTT. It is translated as CASTEGIISTDTQYF.

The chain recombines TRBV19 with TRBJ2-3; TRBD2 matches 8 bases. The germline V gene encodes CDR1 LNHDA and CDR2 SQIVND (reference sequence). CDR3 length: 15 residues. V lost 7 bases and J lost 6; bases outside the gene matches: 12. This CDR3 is CASTLSGISKDTQYF. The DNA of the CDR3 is TGTGCCAGTACCCTTAGCGGGATCAGTAAGGATACGCAGTATTTT. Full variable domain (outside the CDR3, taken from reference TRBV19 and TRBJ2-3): DGGITQSPKYLFRKEGQNVTLSCEQNLNHDAMYWYRQDPGQGLRLIYYSQIVNDFQKGDIAEGYSVSREKKESFPLTVTSAQKNPTAFYLCASTLSGISKDTQYFGPGTRLTVL.

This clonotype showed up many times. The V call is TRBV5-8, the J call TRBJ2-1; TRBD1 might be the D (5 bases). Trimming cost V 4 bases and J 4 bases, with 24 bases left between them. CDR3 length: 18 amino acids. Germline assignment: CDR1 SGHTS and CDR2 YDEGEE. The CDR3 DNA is TGTGCCAGCAGCCGGAACCCAAGACAGAACGAAGAATACAATGAGCAGTTCTTC. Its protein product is CASSRNPRQNEEYNEQFF.

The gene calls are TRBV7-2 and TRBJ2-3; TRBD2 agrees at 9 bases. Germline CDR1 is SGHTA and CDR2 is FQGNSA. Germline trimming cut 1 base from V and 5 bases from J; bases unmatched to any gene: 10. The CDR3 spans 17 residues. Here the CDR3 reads CASSLVPSGGPKDTQYF. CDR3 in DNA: TGTGCCAGCAGCTTAGTCCCCAGCGGGGGGCCAAAAGATACGCAGTATTTT.

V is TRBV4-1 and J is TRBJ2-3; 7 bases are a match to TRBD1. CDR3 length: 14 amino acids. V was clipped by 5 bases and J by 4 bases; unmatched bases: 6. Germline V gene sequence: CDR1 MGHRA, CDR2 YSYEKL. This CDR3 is CASSRGQGPDTQYF. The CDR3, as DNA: TGCGCCAGCAGCAGGGGGCAGGGCCCAGATACGCAGTATTTT.

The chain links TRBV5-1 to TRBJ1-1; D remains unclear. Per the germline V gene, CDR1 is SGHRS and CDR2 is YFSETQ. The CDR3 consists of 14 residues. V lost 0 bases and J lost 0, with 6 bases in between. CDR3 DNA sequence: TGCGCCAGCAGCTTGGCAGTCATGAACACTGAAGCTTTCTTT. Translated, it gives CASSLAVMNTEAFF.

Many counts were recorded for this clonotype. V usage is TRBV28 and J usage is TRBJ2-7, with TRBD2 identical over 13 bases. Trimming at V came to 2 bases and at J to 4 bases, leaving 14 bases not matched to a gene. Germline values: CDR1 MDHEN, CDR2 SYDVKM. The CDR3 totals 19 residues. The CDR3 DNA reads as TGTGCCAGCAGTTTACCTACTAGCGGGGGGGCCTCGTCCCTTTACGAGCAGTACTTC. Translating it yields CASSLPTSGGASSLYEQYF.